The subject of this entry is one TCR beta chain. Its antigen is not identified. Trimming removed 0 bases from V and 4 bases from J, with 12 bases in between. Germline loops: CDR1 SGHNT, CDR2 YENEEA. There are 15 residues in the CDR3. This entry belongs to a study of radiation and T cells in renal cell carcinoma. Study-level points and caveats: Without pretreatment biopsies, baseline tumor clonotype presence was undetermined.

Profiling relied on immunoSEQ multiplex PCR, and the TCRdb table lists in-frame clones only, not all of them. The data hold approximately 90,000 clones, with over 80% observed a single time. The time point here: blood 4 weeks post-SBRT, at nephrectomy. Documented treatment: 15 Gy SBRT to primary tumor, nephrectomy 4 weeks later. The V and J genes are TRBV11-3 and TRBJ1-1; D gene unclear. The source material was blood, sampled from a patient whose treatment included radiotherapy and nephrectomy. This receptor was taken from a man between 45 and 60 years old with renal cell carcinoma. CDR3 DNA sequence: TGTGCCAGCAGCTTAGATTCGGGCGTTCGCACTGAAGCTTTCTTT. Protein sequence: CASSLDSGVRTEAFF. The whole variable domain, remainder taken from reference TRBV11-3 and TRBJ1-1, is EAGVVQSPRYKIIEKKQPVAFWCNPISGHNTLYWYLQNLGQGPELLIRYENEEAVDDSQLPKDRFSAERLKGVDSTLKIQPAELGDSAVYLCASSLDSGVRTEAFFGQGTRLTVV.